This TCR beta chain was sequenced during a study of blood T cells in healthy people across ages. Germline loops: CDR1 GTSNPN, CDR2 SVGIG (reference sequence). The CDR3 is 15 amino acids. Trimming cost V 0 bases and J 2 bases, with 14 bases left between them. Combining a sample-barcoded 5' primer with a J-beta primer mix, a second PCR ran for roughly 6 to 12 cycles. TCRdb re-analysed the 5' RACE reads in MiXCR, keeping a single row per CDR3 protein. The table includes about 1.6 million distinct CDR3 sequences, almost 35% detected once. Researchers isolated at least 6.5 million PBMCs per sample. This TCR came from a woman aged 25 to 45 in good health. The sequenced sample was blood. The chain recombines TRBV30 with TRBJ2-7; D perhaps matches TRBD2 (5 bases). CDR3 bases: TGTGCCTGGAGTGTTGGAGGCAGCCAAGCCTACGAGCAGTACTTC. This translates into CAWSVGGSQAYEQYF.